The clone carrying this TCR beta chain came up many times. TCRbeta library construction was performed incorporating unique molecular identifiers. TCRdb recomputed calls from the PCR reads with MiXCR, one row per CDR3 protein. The sample lists about 410,000 distinct CDR3 sequences; just over 20% were seen once. The entry originates in a study of T-cell reconstitution after alpha-beta-depleted transplantation in children. The length of the CDR3 is 14 residues. Trimming cost V 4 bases and J 3 bases; bases outside gene matches: 8. CDR1 is DFQATT, CDR2 SNEGSKA, per germline (reference sequence). The receptor's source is a human donor who donated a stem cell graft to a child with acute myeloid leukemia. The chain combines TRBV20-1 with TRBJ2-7; 8 bases line up with TRBD1. The sample was PBMCs from the stem cell graft donor, taken from the stem cell graft. CDR3 region: CSANGQGALYEQYF. As DNA, the CDR3 is TGCAGTGCTAACGGACAGGGAGCCCTCTACGAGCAGTACTTC.